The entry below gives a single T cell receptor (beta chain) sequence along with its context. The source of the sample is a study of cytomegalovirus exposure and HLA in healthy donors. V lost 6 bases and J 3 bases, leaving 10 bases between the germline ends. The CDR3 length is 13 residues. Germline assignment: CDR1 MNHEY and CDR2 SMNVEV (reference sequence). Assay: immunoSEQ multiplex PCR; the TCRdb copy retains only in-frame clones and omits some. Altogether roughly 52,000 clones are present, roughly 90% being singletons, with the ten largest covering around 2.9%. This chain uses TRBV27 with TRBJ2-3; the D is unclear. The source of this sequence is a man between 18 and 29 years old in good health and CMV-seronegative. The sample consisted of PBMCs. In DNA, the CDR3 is TGTGCCAGCAGGAGTCCCCTTACAGATACGCAGTATTTT. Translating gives CASRSPLTDTQYF.